A single sample gave rise to the 23 T cell receptor beta chains below, sequenced in a study of sequential checkpoint blockade in melanoma. Libraries were prepared by immunoSEQ multiplex PCR; TCRdb keeps only in-frame clonotypes and omits some of them. The table includes 18,000 or so clones, roughly two thirds detected once. Sample treatment: randomized to nivolumab then ipilimumab (arm A) or the reverse (arm B). Sequences were derived from CD8+ T cells sorted from blood (inferred from file names), sampled from a patient given nivolumab and ipilimumab in sequence. The source of these receptors is a human donor with melanoma.

The CDR3 DNA reads TGCGCCAGCAGCCCTCCAGGGATCCACGAGCAGTACTTC. This sequence encodes CASSPPGIHEQYF. The J gene is TRBJ2-7, the V gene TRBV4-1; TRBD1 might be the D (5 bases). With 4 bases removed from V and 5 bases from J, the gap between germline ends came to 12 bases. Germline V gene lookup returns CDR1 MGHRA and CDR2 YSYEKL. This CDR3 is 13 amino acids long.

This rearrangement joins TRBV15 to TRBJ2-7; D not resolved. Trimming left V 8 bases short and J 1 base short, with 9 bases between. The CDR3 totals 12 residues. Germline V lookup: CDR1 LNHNV, CDR2 YYDKDF (reference sequence). CDR3 region: CATLSPSYEQYF. CDR3 DNA sequence: TGTGCCACCCTATCTCCGTCCTACGAGCAGTACTTC.

The chain links TRBV5-4 to TRBJ2-7, with D perhaps matching TRBD1 (8 bases). The V gene lost 4 bases and the J gene lost 0 bases, with 20 bases spanning the gap. This CDR3 contains 17 residues. Looked up from germline, CDR1 is SGHNT and CDR2 is YYREEE (reference sequence). CDR3 residues: CASSAGGTGYYSYEQYF. The CDR3 nucleotides are TGTGCCAGCAGCGCCGGGGGGACAGGTTATTACTCCTACGAGCAGTACTTC.

This chain joins TRBV6-5 and TRBJ2-7; perhaps TRBD2 as D (5 bases). The CDR3 is made up of 13 amino acids. Germline lookup yields CDR1 MNHEY and CDR2 SVGAGI. Between the trimmed V and J ends, which lost 6 bases and 2 bases, there was a span of 11 bases. Written as DNA, the CDR3 is TGTGCCAGCAGCGGTCGGGGTCCCTACGAGCAGTACTTC. Protein product: CASSGRGPYEQYF.

This clone was recorded once. This sequence joins TRBV6-1 and TRBJ2-1; 8 bases are a match to TRBD2. This CDR3 contains 15 residues. Germline lookup yields CDR1 MNHNS and CDR2 SASEGT. With 6 bases clipped from V and 0 bases from J, the junction kept 4 bases outside the gene matches. The CDR3 nucleotides read TGTGCCAGCAGAACGAGCGGGAGCTCCTACAATGAGCAGTTCTTC. The encoded protein is CASRTSGSSYNEQFF.

The J gene is TRBJ1-5, the V gene TRBV7-2; TRBD1 is a possible D gene (5 bases). CDR3 length: 14 residues. Germline CDR1 and CDR2: SGHTA and FQGNSA. V gave up 5 bases and J gave up 0 bases, with 8 bases separating them. For the CDR3, the DNA is TGTGCCAGCAGCATGGGACTTAGCAATCAGCCCCAGCATTTT. The encoded protein is CASSMGLSNQPQHF.

This rearrangement joins TRBV15 to TRBJ2-7, with 9 bases aligning to TRBD1. J lost 6 bases, V lost 4 bases, and 10 bases had no gene match. Germline assignment: CDR1 LNHNV and CDR2 YYDKDF (reference sequence). This CDR3 spans 15 amino acids. This CDR3 reads CATSKAGTGRVEQYF. The CDR3 coding sequence is TGTGCCACCAGCAAGGCCGGGACAGGGCGGGTCGAGCAGTACTTC.

CDR3 in DNA: TGTGCCAGCAGTGAATTAGGGGGCACCTACGAGCAGTACTTC. This codes for CASSELGGTYEQYF. The chain combines TRBV6-1 with TRBJ2-7, with 7 bases aligning to TRBD1. V shed 2 bases, J shed 2 bases, and the junction held 3 bases outside the gene matches. CDR3 length: 14 residues. CDR1 is MNHNS, CDR2 SASEGT, per germline.

This clone was observed a single time. CDR3 residues: CASSVDGLAGQETQYF. CDR3 nucleotides: TGTGCCAGCAGCGTGGACGGACTAGCGGGGCAAGAGACCCAGTACTTC. The J gene is TRBJ2-5, the V gene TRBV9; 12 nucleotides line up with TRBD2. The CDR3 sequence is 16 residues long. Germline V CDR1 and CDR2: SGDLS, YYNGEE. V shed 2 bases, J shed 2 bases, and the junction held 4 bases outside the gene matches.

The chain uses TRBV13 and TRBJ2-1; 14 bases align to TRBD2. Looked up from germline, CDR1 is PRHDT and CDR2 is FYEKMQ (reference sequence). The CDR3 length is 15 residues. V was pared by 5 bases and J by 9 bases, with 6 bases of the junction left unmatched. In DNA, the CDR3 is TGTGCCAGCAGCCCTGGACTAGCGGGGGGCCCTGAGCAGTTCTTC. Translation gives CASSPGLAGGPEQFF.

The V gene is TRBV15, the J gene TRBJ2-5, with TRBD2 as a possible D gene (6 bases). The CDR3 runs to 16 residues. The germline V gene has CDR1 LNHNV and CDR2 YYDKDF (reference sequence). The ends were cut back, 3 bases at V and 11 bases at J, with 25 bases in the middle. In DNA form, the CDR3 reads TGTGCCACCAGCAGTGGACCGGGCCGCTCCTGGGGGGAGCAGTACTTC. Its translation: CATSSGPGRSWGEQYF.

The chain joins TRBV27 to TRBJ1-5, with a possible D match to TRBD1 (6 bases). Germline CDR1 MNHEY, CDR2 SMNVEV (reference sequence). Trimming removed 6 bases at V and 3 bases at J, with 15 bases between. The CDR3 has 15 residues. DNA for the CDR3: TGTGCCAGCAGCGCTCGCGGGGGCTACAATCAGCCCCAGCATTTT. It translates to CASSARGGYNQPQHF.

The V call is TRBV27, the J call TRBJ2-7; TRBD1 agrees at 9 bases. The CDR3 runs to 15 residues. Germline V gene sequence: CDR1 MNHEY, CDR2 SMNVEV (reference sequence). Losses at the gene ends were 6 bases for V and 2 bases for J; bases not matched to a gene: 8. The CDR3 here is CASSFSGTGPYEQYF. The CDR3, as DNA: TGTGCCAGCAGCTTCTCCGGGACAGGGCCCTACGAGCAGTACTTC.

The chain uses TRBV6-6 and TRBJ2-7, with 12 bases aligning to TRBD2. Germline loops: CDR1 MNHNY, CDR2 SVGAGI (reference sequence). The CDR3 contains 15 residues. V lost 4 bases, J lost 7 bases, and 8 bases stayed unmatched. CDR3 nucleotide sequence: TGTGCCAGCAGTTGGGCCTTGGGACTAGCGGGTGAGCAGTACTTC. Translated: CASSWALGLAGEQYF.

The chain recombines TRBV27 with TRBJ2-7; 11 nucleotides match TRBD2. V trimming: 10 bases; J trimming: 3 bases; junction bases outside the gene matches: 5. Germline CDR1 MNHEY, CDR2 SMNVEV (reference sequence). There are 13 residues in the CDR3. The CDR3 here is CATRLAGRYEQYF. The CDR3 DNA sequence: TGTGCCACCAGACTAGCGGGACGCTACGAGCAGTACTTC.

CDR3 DNA sequence: TGTGCCAGCAGCTTAGCTGGCGGGGACTACAATGAGCAGTTCTTC. Its protein product is CASSLAGGDYNEQFF. This chain uses TRBV11-2 with TRBJ2-1; D perhaps matches TRBD2 (6 bases). V was shortened by 1 base and J by 3 bases, with 10 bases between the two germline ends. Per the germline V gene, CDR1 is SGHAT and CDR2 is FQNNGV. This CDR3 contains 15 residues.

This chain connects TRBV5-1 to TRBJ2-5, with 7 bases identical to TRBD1. With 0 bases clipped from V and 1 base from J, the junction kept 6 bases outside the gene matches. Germline CDR1 reads SGHRS; CDR2 reads YFSETQ. CDR3 size: 16 residues. For the CDR3, the DNA is TGCGCCAGCAGCTTGGCGATCCGGGACAGCCAAGAGACCCAGTACTTC. Encoded protein: CASSLAIRDSQETQYF.

The gene calls are TRBV19 and TRBJ2-2, with 7 positions matching TRBD1. CDR1 LNHDA and CDR2 SQIVND come from the germline V gene (reference sequence). The CDR3 has 14 amino acids. Trimming took 5 bases from V and 5 from J; bases not matched to a gene: 5. The DNA for the CDR3 is TGTGCCAGTAGTTTCTACAGGGGTACCGGGGAGCTGTTTTTT. Protein sequence: CASSFYRGTGELFF.

V gene TRBV14 combines with J gene TRBJ2-7; 8 bases are a match to TRBD1. The CDR3 contains 16 residues. After removal of 5 bases from V and 0 bases from J, the junction contained 9 bases not matched to a gene. CDR1 is SGHDN, CDR2 FVKESK, per germline. The DNA of the CDR3 is TGTGCCAGCAGCTTAAGTGGGACAGGCGACTCCTACGAGCAGTACTTC. Translated: CASSLSGTGDSYEQYF.

This clone was detected once. J is TRBJ2-1 and V is TRBV4-1; 14 bases are shared with TRBD2. Per the germline V gene, CDR1 is MGHRA and CDR2 is YSYEKL. The CDR3 consists of 16 residues. The ends lost 0 bases at V and 8 bases at J; junction bases unmatched: 3. The CDR3 bases are TGCGCCAGCAGCCAAGAGGGGACTAGCGGGAGTGATGAGCAGTTCTTC. This translates into CASSQEGTSGSDEQFF.

This sequence joins TRBV29-1 and TRBJ2-1; tentatively, D is TRBD1 (5 bases). Looked up from germline, CDR1 is SQVTM and CDR2 is ANQGSEA. V was pared by 3 bases and J by 8 bases, with 17 bases between. The CDR3 is made up of 14 amino acids. The CDR3 region is CSVEGQHFTDEQFF. Here the CDR3 DNA reads TGCAGCGTTGAGGGGCAGCACTTCACCGATGAGCAGTTCTTC.

This chain connects TRBV27 to TRBJ2-5; maybe TRBD1 (6 bases). Deletions cut 5 bases from V and 3 bases from J, with 13 bases between. Germline CDR1 reads MNHEY; CDR2 reads SMNVEV (reference sequence). The CDR3 runs to 14 residues. Here the CDR3 reads CASSTWTDEETQYF. The CDR3 DNA reads as TGTGCCAGCAGTACCTGGACAGACGAAGAGACCCAGTACTTC.

J is TRBJ2-1 and V is TRBV7-3; the match to TRBD2 covers 7 bases. In germline, CDR1 is SGHTA, CDR2 FQGTGA. Losses at the gene ends were 2 bases for V and 3 bases for J; bases not matched to a gene: 4. This CDR3 is 15 amino acids long. CDR3 region: CASSLDSGHYNEQFF. CDR3 nucleotides: TGTGCCAGCAGCTTAGATAGCGGGCACTACAATGAGCAGTTCTTC.